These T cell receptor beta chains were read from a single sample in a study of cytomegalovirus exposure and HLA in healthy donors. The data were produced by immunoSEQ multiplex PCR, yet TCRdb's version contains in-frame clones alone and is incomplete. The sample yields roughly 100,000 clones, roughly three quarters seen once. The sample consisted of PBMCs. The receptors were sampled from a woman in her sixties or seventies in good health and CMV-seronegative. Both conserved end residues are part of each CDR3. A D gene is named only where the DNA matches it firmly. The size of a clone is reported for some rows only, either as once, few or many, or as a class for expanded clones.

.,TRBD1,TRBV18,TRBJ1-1,CASSPGTGVNTEAFF,TGTGCCAGCTCCCCTGGGACAGGGGTAAACACTGAAGCTTTCTTT
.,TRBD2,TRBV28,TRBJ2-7,CASSRLAGNSYEQYF,TGTGCCAGCAGTAGACTAGCGGGAAACTCCTACGAGCAGTACTTC
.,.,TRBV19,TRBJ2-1,CASRPAGYNEQFF,TGTGCCAGTAGACCAGCGGGTTACAATGAGCAGTTCTTC
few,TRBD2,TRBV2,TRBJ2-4,CASSYPWTSGRENIQYF,TGTGCCAGCAGTTACCCCTGGACTAGCGGGAGAGAAAACATTCAGTACTTC
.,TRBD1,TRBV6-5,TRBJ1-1,CASSDRGTEAFF,TGTGCCAGCAGTGACAGGGGCACTGAAGCTTTCTTT
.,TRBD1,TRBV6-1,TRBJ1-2,CASTLTGDFNYGYTF,TGTGCCAGCACCCTTACAGGGGATTTTAACTATGGCTACACCTTC
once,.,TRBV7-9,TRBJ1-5,CSSSLQAGPQHF,TGTTCCAGCAGCTTACAGGCAGGGCCCCAGCATTTT
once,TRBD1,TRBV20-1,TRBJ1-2,CSALTGSGYTF,TGCAGTGCTTTGACAGGGAGCGGCTACACCTTC
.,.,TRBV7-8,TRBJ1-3,CASSRGASGNTIYF,TGTGCCAGCAGCCGGGGGGCCTCTGGAAACACCATATATTTT
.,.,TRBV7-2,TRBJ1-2,CASSLEGLRGYGYTF,TGTGCCAGCAGCCTAGAAGGGCTTAGGGGCTATGGCTACACCTTC
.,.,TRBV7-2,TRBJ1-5,CASSTAFSNQPQHF,TGTGCCAGCAGCACAGCATTTAGCAATCAGCCCCAGCATTTT
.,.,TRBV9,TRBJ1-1,CASSVEGVNTEAFF,TGTGCCAGCAGCGTAGAAGGAGTGAACACTGAAGCTTTCTTT
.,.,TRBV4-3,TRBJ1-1,CASSQDRSMNTEAFF,TGCGCCAGCAGCCAAGATCGGTCCATGAACACTGAAGCTTTCTTT
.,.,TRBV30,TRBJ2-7,CAWLDSYYEQYF,TGTGCCTGGCTAGACTCTTACTACGAGCAGTACTTC
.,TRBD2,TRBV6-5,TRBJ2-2,CASSYSIGGASGELFF,TGTGCCAGCAGTTACTCAATCGGGGGGGCCTCCGGGGAGCTGTTTTTT
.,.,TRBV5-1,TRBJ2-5,CASSRSYGRGETQYF,TGCGCCAGCAGCCGGAGCTATGGGAGAGGAGAGACCCAGTACTTC
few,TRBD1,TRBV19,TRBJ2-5,CASSMGSTGGFETQYF,TGTGCCAGTAGTATGGGTAGCACAGGGGGCTTCGAGACCCAGTACTTC
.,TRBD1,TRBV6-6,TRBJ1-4,CASSYRDRNEKLFF,TGTGCCAGCAGTTACCGGGACAGGAACGAAAAACTGTTTTTT
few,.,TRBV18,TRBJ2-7,CASSPPGSYEQYF,TGTGCCAGCTCACCCCCCGGCTCCTACGAGCAGTACTTC
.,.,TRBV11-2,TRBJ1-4,CASSLAIKGANEKLFF,TGTGCCAGCAGCTTAGCCATAAAGGGAGCTAATGAAAAACTGTTTTTT
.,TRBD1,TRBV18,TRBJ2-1,CASSQAGTGNNEQFF,TGTGCCAGCTCACAAGCCGGGACAGGGAACAATGAGCAGTTCTTC
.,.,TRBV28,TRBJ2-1,CASSSASGYNEQFF,TGTGCCAGCTCTAGTGCTAGTGGCTACAATGAGCAGTTCTTC
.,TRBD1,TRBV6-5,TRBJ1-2,CASSPRDSGYYGYTF,TGTGCCAGCAGTCCCCGGGACAGTGGCTACTATGGCTACACCTTC
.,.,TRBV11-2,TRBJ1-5,CASSLDGSANQPQHF,TGTGCCAGCAGCTTAGACGGGAGTGCCAATCAGCCCCAGCATTTT
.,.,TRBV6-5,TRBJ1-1,CAAREGENTEAFF,TGTGCCGCCAGGGAGGGCGAGAACACTGAAGCTTTCTTT
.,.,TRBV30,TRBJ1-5,CAWSVQESYQPQHF,TGTGCCTGGAGTGTACAAGAATCTTATCAGCCCCAGCATTTT
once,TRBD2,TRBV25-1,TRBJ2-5,CASRGGETQYF,TGTGCCAGCAGGGGGGGGGAGACCCAGTACTTC
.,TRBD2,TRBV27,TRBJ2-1,CASSLGGALAGNEQFF,TGTGCCAGCAGTTTAGGAGGGGCGCTAGCGGGGAATGAGCAGTTCTTC
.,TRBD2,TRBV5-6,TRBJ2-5,CASSLGLAGQETQYF,TGTGCCAGCAGCCTGGGACTAGCGGGACAAGAGACCCAGTACTTC
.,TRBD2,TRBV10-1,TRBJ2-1,CASSDPGTSGTYEQFF,TGCGCCAGCAGTGACCCGGGGACTAGCGGGACCTATGAGCAGTTCTTC
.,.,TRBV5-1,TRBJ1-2,CASSLGTDYGYTF,TGCGCCAGCAGCTTGGGGACAGACTATGGCTACACCTTC
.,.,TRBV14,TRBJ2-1,CASSQYRDGNEQFF,TGTGCCAGCAGCCAATACAGGGATGGGAATGAGCAGTTCTTC
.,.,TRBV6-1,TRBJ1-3,CASTSGQSGNTIYF,TGTGCCAGCACCTCGGGTCAATCTGGAAACACCATATATTTT
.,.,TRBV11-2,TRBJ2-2,CASSLLRTGRAGELFF,TGTGCCAGCAGCTTATTAAGAACAGGGCGGGCCGGGGAGCTGTTTTTT
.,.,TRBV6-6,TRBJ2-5,CASSPPGLQETQYF,TGTGCCAGCAGCCCCCCGGGACTCCAAGAGACCCAGTACTTC
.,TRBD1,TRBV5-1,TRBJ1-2,CASRQGDRVIGGYTF,TGCGCCAGCAGGCAGGGGGACAGGGTAATAGGTGGCTACACCTTC
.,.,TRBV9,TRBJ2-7,CASGRGAHEQYF,TGTGCCAGCGGCAGGGGGGCTCACGAGCAGTACTTC
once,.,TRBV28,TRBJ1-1,CASSLTGVTEAFF,TGTGCCAGCAGTTTAACCGGGGTGACTGAAGCTTTCTTT
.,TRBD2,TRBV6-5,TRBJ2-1,CASKLGLAGINEQFF,TGTGCCAGCAAGCTCGGACTAGCGGGAATCAATGAGCAGTTCTTC
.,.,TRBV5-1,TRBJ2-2,CASSLARSNTGELFF,TGCGCCAGCAGCTTGGCCAGATCGAACACCGGGGAGCTGTTTTTT
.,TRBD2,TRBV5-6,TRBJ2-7,CASSGGTSGRSYEQYF,TGTGCCAGCAGCGGGGGGACTAGCGGGAGGTCCTACGAGCAGTACTTC
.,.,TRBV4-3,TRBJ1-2,CASSQEGQPNYGYTF,TGCGCCAGCAGCCAAGAGGGACAACCTAACTATGGCTACACCTTC
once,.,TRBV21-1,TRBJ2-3,CASNGGGPRTFTDTQYF,TGTGCCAGCAACGGGGGAGGGCCCAGGACCTTCACAGATACGCAGTATTTT
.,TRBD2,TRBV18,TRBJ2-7,CASSPYSGRAYEQYF,TGTGCCAGCTCACCGTATAGCGGGAGGGCCTACGAGCAGTACTTC
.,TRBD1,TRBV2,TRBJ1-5,CASSLDRGREQPQHF,TGTGCCAGCAGCCTTGACAGGGGGCGAGAGCAGCCCCAGCATTTT
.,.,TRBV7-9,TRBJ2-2,CASSFDTGELFF,TGTGCCAGCAGCTTCGACACCGGGGAGCTGTTTTTT